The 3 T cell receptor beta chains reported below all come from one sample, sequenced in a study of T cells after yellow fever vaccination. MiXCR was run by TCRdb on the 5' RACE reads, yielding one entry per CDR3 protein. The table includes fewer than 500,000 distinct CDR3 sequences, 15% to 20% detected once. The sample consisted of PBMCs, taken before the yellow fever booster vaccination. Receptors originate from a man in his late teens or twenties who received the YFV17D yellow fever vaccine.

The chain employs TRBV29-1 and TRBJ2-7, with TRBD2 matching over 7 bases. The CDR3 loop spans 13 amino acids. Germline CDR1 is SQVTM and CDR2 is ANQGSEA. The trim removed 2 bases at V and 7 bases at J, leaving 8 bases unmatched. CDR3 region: CSVESLTSREQYF. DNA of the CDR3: TGCAGCGTTGAAAGTTTGACTAGCCGGGAGCAGTACTTC.

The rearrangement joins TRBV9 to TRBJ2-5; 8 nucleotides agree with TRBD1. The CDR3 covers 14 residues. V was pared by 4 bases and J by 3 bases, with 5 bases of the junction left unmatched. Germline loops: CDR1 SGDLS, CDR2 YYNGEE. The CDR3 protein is CASSTDRGEETQYF. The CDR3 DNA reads TGTGCCAGCAGCACAGACAGGGGTGAAGAGACCCAGTACTTC. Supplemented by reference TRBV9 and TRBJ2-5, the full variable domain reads DSGVTQTPKHLITATGQRVTLRCSPRSGDLSVYWYQQSLDQGLQFLIQYYNGEERAKGNILERFSAQQFPDLHSELNLSSLELGDSALYFCASSTDRGEETQYFGPGTRLLVL.

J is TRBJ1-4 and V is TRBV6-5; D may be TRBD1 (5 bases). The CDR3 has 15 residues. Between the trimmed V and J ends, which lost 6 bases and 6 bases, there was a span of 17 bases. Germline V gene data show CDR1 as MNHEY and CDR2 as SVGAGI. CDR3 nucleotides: TGTGCCAGCAGCAGAGCCGGGGCGCAGGATGAAAAACTGTTTTTT. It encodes CASSRAGAQDEKLFF.